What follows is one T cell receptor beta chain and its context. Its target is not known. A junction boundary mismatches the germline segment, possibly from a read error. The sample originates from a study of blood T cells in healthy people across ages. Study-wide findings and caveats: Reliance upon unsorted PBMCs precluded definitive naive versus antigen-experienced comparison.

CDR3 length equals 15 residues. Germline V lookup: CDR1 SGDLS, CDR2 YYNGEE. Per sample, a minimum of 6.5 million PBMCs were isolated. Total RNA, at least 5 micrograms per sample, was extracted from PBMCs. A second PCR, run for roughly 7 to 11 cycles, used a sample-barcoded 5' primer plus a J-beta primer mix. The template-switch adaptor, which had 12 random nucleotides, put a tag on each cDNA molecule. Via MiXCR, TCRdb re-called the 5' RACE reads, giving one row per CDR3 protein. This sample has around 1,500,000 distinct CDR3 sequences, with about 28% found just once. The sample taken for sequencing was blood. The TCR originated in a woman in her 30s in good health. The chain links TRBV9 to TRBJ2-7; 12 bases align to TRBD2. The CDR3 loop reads CTSGEGLAGSYEQYF. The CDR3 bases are TGTACCAGCGGCGAGGGACTAGCGGGCTCCTACGAGCAGTACTTC.